The 10 T cell receptor beta chains below were found in one sample sequenced in a study of CD8+CD57+ T cells in acquired aplastic anemia. According to the study, genomic DNA was the template for TCR beta VDJ and CDR3 profiling. TCRdb independently ran MiXCR on the reads; one entry per CDR3 protein. The sample carries some 180,000 distinct CDR3 sequences, 63% recorded once. Individuals selected for sequencing had exhibited CD8+CD57+ cell expansion on flow cytometry. Specimen: sorted CD4+, CD8+, or CD8+CD57+ T cells (not recorded which) from PBMCs. The origin of the receptors is a human donor with aplastic anemia.

This clonotype was detected only a few times. The chain has TRBV24-1 and TRBJ2-1; D call uncertain. Trimming cost V 6 bases and J 9 bases, with 14 bases left between them. The CDR3 consists of 13 residues. CDR1 is KGHDR, CDR2 SFDVKD, per germline. This CDR3 reads CATSLRLGSEQFF. CDR3 in DNA: TGTGCCACCAGTCTTCGGCTCGGTAGTGAGCAGTTCTTC.

This clonotype was detected ten times or more. V usage is TRBV10-2 and J usage is TRBJ2-7; D gene ambiguous. The germline CDR1 and CDR2 sequences are WSHSY and SAAADI. The germline V and J ends were trimmed by 8 bases and 7 bases, with 12 bases remaining between them. There are 11 residues in the CDR3. CDR3 DNA: TGCGCCAGCTTCGACGTAAAGGAGCAGTACTTC. It codes for CASFDVKEQYF.

About this clonotype itself: As the CDR3 is not closed by the conserved phenylalanine or tryptophan, this likely results from a read error. V gene TRBV27 combines with J gene TRBJ2-1; D ambiguous. The V end was cut by 3 bases, the J end by 1 base, with 7 bases between. CDR1 is MNHEY and CDR2 is SMNVEV in the germline V gene (reference sequence). CDR3 size: 14 residues. In DNA, the CDR3 is TGTGCCAGCAGTTTGGAGAGATCCTACAATGAGCAGTTCCTC. The encoded protein is CASSLERSYNEQFL.

Note on this clonotype: The conserved phenylalanine or tryptophan is not found at the CDR3 terminus, so this likely reflects a read error. The limits of the CDR3 on the DNA are not certain, so only TCRdb's listed CDR3 is given. The chain combines TRBV5-1 with TRBJ1-2; TRBD1, the table's D call, was not compared with the DNA. The CDR3 region is 12 residues in length, termini included. Germline CDR1 is SGHRS and CDR2 is YFSETQ. The CDR3 loop is CASSLEGQASSY.

With regard to this clonotype: The junction departs from germline at one end; a sequencing error may be responsible. The chain employs TRBV25-1 and TRBJ2-7, with a possible D match to TRBD1 (6 bases). This CDR3 is built from 15 residues. CDR1 and CDR2 from the germline V gene are MGHDK and SYGVNS. The CDR3 region is CASSKGSGESYEQYF. CDR3 coding DNA: TGCGCCAGCAGCAAGGGTTCAGGGGAATCCTACGAGCAGTACTTC.

To note about this clonotype: An end of the junction differs from the germline gene, which may be a read error. The CDR3 DNA reads TGTGCCAGCAGTTTGGGTGGGCAGGGACCCCTCCACTTT. As protein: CASSLGGQGPLHF. The chain carries TRBV5-6 and TRBJ1-6; possibly TRBD1 for D (5 bases). Germline values: CDR1 SGHDT, CDR2 YYEEEE. CDR3 length: 13 amino acids.

The rearrangement joins TRBV25-1 to TRBJ2-1; TRBD2 agrees at 14 bases. Germline V gene sequence: CDR1 MGHDK, CDR2 SYGVNS. The CDR3 spans 19 residues. With 4 bases clipped from V and 9 bases from J, the junction kept 17 bases outside the gene matches. The CDR3 loop reads CASSGFGTSGSFVGSEQFF. The CDR3 nucleotides are TGTGCCAGCAGTGGATTCGGGACTAGCGGGAGTTTTGTCGGGAGTGAGCAGTTCTTC. The complete variable domain, with remaining parts taken from reference TRBV25-1 and TRBJ2-1, reads EADIYQTPRYLVIGTGKKITLECSQTMGHDKMYWYQQDPGMELHLIHYSYGVNSTEKGDLSSESTVSRIRTEHFPLTLESARPSHTSQYLCASSGFGTSGSFVGSEQFFGPGTRLTVL.

V gene TRBV19 combines with J gene TRBJ1-2; D might be TRBD1 (5 bases). This CDR3 comprises 13 residues. CDR1 is LNHDA, CDR2 SQIVND, per germline (reference sequence). The V end lost 7 bases, the J end lost 4 bases, and 13 bases lay between the germline ends. CDR3 protein: CASTRGWTYGYTF. The CDR3 nucleotides read TGTGCCAGTACTCGGGGGTGGACCTATGGCTACACCTTC.

This chain joins TRBV2 and TRBJ2-7; 8 bases are shared with TRBD1. Germline CDR1 reads SNHLY; CDR2 reads FYNNEI. The CDR3 runs 14 residues. Trimming took 5 bases from V and 4 from J; bases not matched to a gene: 7. The CDR3 DNA follows: TGTGCCAGCAGTTACGCAGGGGGCGAATACGAGCAGTACTTC. Its protein is CASSYAGGEYEQYF.

J is TRBJ2-7 and V is TRBV12-3 or TRBV12-4, with D possibly matching TRBD2 (5 bases). The CDR3 is 13 amino acids. With 2 bases removed from V and 6 bases from J, the gap between germline ends came to 11 bases. This chain's CDR3 is CASSLLSEGEQYF. The CDR3 DNA reads as TGTGCCAGCAGTTTATTGTCAGAGGGCGAGCAGTACTTC.